A single sample gave rise to the 22 T cell receptor beta chains below, sequenced in a study of cytomegalovirus exposure and HLA in healthy donors. The PCR was carried out with 60 Vbeta primers and 13 Jbeta primers. This table comes from immunoSEQ multiplex PCR, and its TCRdb copy is limited to in-frame clones, with some not included. In the table there are about 170,000 clones, 79% of which are singletons. The sequencing sample was made of PBMCs. The source is a woman between 45 and 60 years old in good health and CMV-seronegative.

The CDR3 region has the DNA TGTGCCAGCAGCCCTCCGGGGGGGCGTGGAAGCAATCAGCCCCAGCATTTT. This sequence encodes CASSPPGGRGSNQPQHF. The rearrangement uses TRBV7-2 and TRBJ1-5; a weak D match, TRBD1 (6 bases). There are 17 residues in the CDR3. Germline V CDR1 and CDR2: SGHTA, FQGNSA. V gave up 5 bases and J gave up 1 base, with 18 bases separating them.

The chain employs TRBV5-4 and TRBJ1-2; 12 nucleotides line up with TRBD1. Germline-derived CDR1 and CDR2 are SGHNT and YYREEE (reference sequence). Trimming took 4 bases from V and 4 from J; bases not matched to a gene: 11. The CDR3 totals 17 residues. The CDR3 is CASSRPGTGGNGYGYTF. Written as DNA, the CDR3 is TGTGCCAGCAGCCGTCCCGGGACAGGGGGCAATGGCTATGGCTACACCTTC. The complete variable domain, with remaining parts taken from reference TRBV5-4 and TRBJ1-2, reads ETGVTQSPTHLIKTRGQQVTLRCSSQSGHNTVSWYQQALGQGPQFIFQYYREEENGRGNFPPRFSGLQFPNYSSELNVNALELDDSALYLCASSRPGTGGNGYGYTFGSGTRLTVV.

The chain combines TRBV2 with TRBJ2-3; possible D gene TRBD1, 5 bases. Deletions cut 7 bases from V and 2 bases from J, with 16 bases between. This CDR3 has 15 residues. Germline V lookup: CDR1 SNHLY, CDR2 FYNNEI. In DNA form, the CDR3 reads TGTGCCAGCAACCTTGACAGCAACCCCACAGATACGCAGTATTTT. Translation gives CASNLDSNPTDTQYF.

The rearrangement links TRBV5-1 to TRBJ1-2, with D unresolved. The V gene lost 2 bases and the J gene lost 4 bases, with 12 bases spanning the gap. There are 14 residues in the CDR3. Germline CDR1 is SGHRS and CDR2 is YFSETQ. CDR3 nucleotide sequence: TGCGCCAGCAGCTTCCCCGGTGAGGGCTATGGCTACACCTTC. Translated, it gives CASSFPGEGYGYTF.

The gene calls are TRBV5-1 and TRBJ1-4; D is unresolved. Deletions cut 3 bases from V and 1 base from J, with 10 bases between. CDR1 is SGHRS, CDR2 YFSETQ, per germline. The CDR3 is made up of 15 amino acids. DNA for the CDR3: TGCGCCAGCAGCTCTTCGCTATTAACTAATGAAAAACTGTTTTTT. It translates to CASSSSLLTNEKLFF.

The chain carries TRBV5-6 and TRBJ1-3, with D unresolved. V dropped 0 bases and J dropped 0 bases, with 4 bases sitting between them. The CDR3 consists of 14 residues. Germline lookup yields CDR1 SGHDT and CDR2 YYEEEE. This CDR3 reads CASSLASSGNTIYF. Here the CDR3 DNA reads TGTGCCAGCAGCTTGGCCAGCTCTGGAAACACCATATATTTT.

The chain recombines TRBV27 with TRBJ1-1, with D tentatively TRBD1 (5 bases). The CDR3 totals 14 residues. Trimming took off 3 bases at V and 7 bases at J, with 15 bases between the two ends. The germline V gene encodes CDR1 MNHEY and CDR2 SMNVEV (reference sequence). As DNA, the CDR3 is TGTGCCAGCAGTTTTGGGGGACTGGTCGGTGAAGCTTTCTTT. Amino acids: CASSFGGLVGEAFF.

On this clone itself: An end of the junction does not agree with germline; a read error may underlie this. The chain is built from TRBV7-9 and TRBJ1-1; D is perhaps TRBD1 (6 bases). The CDR3 has 14 residues. Germline values: CDR1 SEHNR, CDR2 FQNEAQ (reference sequence). The CDR3 spells CSSTTGHPNTEAFF. CDR3 sequence (DNA): TGTTCCAGCACAACGGGACACCCGAACACTGAAGCTTTCTTT.

The chain recombines TRBV15 with TRBJ2-4, with 8 positions matching TRBD1. The CDR3 has 20 amino acids. Per germline, CDR1 LNHNV and CDR2 YYDKDF (reference sequence). Unmatched junction bases numbered 13, after V lost 0 bases and J lost 0 bases. The CDR3 region has the DNA TGTGCCACCAGCAGAGATAGTTTGGCAGGGGGCATGGAAGCCAAAAACATTCAGTACTTC. Its protein is CATSRDSLAGGMEAKNIQYF.

The chain has TRBV5-6 and TRBJ1-5, with TRBD1 as a possible D gene (5 bases). The germline V gene has CDR1 SGHDT and CDR2 YYEEEE. There are 17 residues in the CDR3. Trimming took off 4 bases at V and 1 base at J, with 18 bases between the two ends. CDR3 loop: CASSVRDSGISNQPQHF. Here the CDR3 DNA reads TGTGCCAGCAGCGTCCGGGACTCAGGAATCAGCAATCAGCCCCAGCATTTT.

This chain connects TRBV5-1 to TRBJ2-1, with D tentatively TRBD2 (7 bases). Germline lookup yields CDR1 SGHRS and CDR2 YFSETQ. CDR3 length equals 15 residues. The V end was cut by 0 bases, the J end by 7 bases, with 14 bases between. The CDR3 here is CASSLERGGLNEQFF. CDR3 sequence (DNA): TGCGCCAGCAGCTTGGAAAGGGGGGGCCTGAATGAGCAGTTCTTC.

This clone has only one observation. The V call is TRBV29-1, the J call TRBJ2-3; 11 bases map to TRBD2. The length of the CDR3 is 15 residues. The ends lost 3 bases at V and 2 bases at J; junction bases unmatched: 4. The germline CDR1 and CDR2 sequences are SQVTM and ANQGSEA. CDR3 sequence (DNA): TGCAGCGTTGAGACTAGCGGGGCATTCACAGATACGCAGTATTTT. Translated: CSVETSGAFTDTQYF.

V usage is TRBV6-5 and J usage is TRBJ2-7, with 9 bases fitting TRBD1. This CDR3 region has 15 residues. Per germline, CDR1 MNHEY and CDR2 SVGAGI. After removal of 4 bases from V and 8 bases from J, the junction contained 12 bases not matched to a gene. CDR3 loop: CASSSSGTGSGQQYF. CDR3 nucleotides: TGTGCCAGCAGTTCCTCCGGGACAGGGTCCGGGCAGCAGTACTTC.

This chain links TRBV27 with TRBJ2-1; 7 bases align to TRBD2. The CDR3 extends over 17 amino acids. Germline values: CDR1 MNHEY, CDR2 SMNVEV (reference sequence). The junction had 15 bases not matched to a gene; V was cut back by 4 bases and J by 6 bases. CDR3 amino acids: CASSSWASGIDGNEQFF. The CDR3 nucleotides are TGTGCCAGCAGTTCCTGGGCCAGCGGGATAGATGGCAATGAGCAGTTCTTC.

This clone was detected once. This sequence joins TRBV29-1 and TRBJ2-2, with a possible D match to TRBD1 (5 bases). CDR3 length: 12 residues. Germline CDR1 reads SQVTM; CDR2 reads ANQGSEA. V was cut by 8 bases and J by 3 bases, with 10 bases left in between. DNA of the CDR3: TGCAGCAAGCAGGGTGACACCGGGGAGCTGTTTTTT. Encoded protein: CSKQGDTGELFF.

Worth noting for this clone: A junction boundary mismatches the germline segment, possibly from a read error. The rearrangement links TRBV27 to TRBJ2-7; 11 bases are shared with TRBD1. CDR3 size: 14 residues. The germline CDR1 and CDR2 sequences are MNHEY and SMNVEV (reference sequence). CDR3 sequence (DNA): TGTACCAGCAGTAGGGGACAGGGGGGCTACGAGCAGTACTTC. Protein product: CTSSRGQGGYEQYF.

V gene TRBV4-2 combines with J gene TRBJ1-4; D gene unclear. Germline values: CDR1 LGHNA, CDR2 YNFKEQ. The V end lost 3 bases, the J end lost 14 bases, and 22 bases lay between the germline ends. The CDR3 totals 15 residues. The DNA for the CDR3 is TGTGCCAGCAGCCACACATCGATCCAACAACAAACGCTGTTTTTT. This gives the protein CASSHTSIQQQTLFF.

The V gene is TRBV7-2, the J gene TRBJ2-7; 8 nucleotides agree with TRBD1. The CDR3 is 19 residues long. Unmatched junction bases numbered 17, after V lost 3 bases and J lost 1 base. Germline V CDR1 and CDR2: SGHTA, FQGNSA. CDR3 sequence reads: CASSLGRQGASPFSYEQYF. CDR3 bases: TGTGCCAGCAGCTTGGGGAGGCAGGGGGCGTCGCCTTTTTCCTACGAGCAGTACTTC.

This rearrangement joins TRBV6-5 to TRBJ1-1; a possible D gene is TRBD1 (5 bases). With 0 bases removed from V and 3 bases from J, the gap between germline ends came to 11 bases. CDR3 size: 15 residues. Germline assignment: CDR1 MNHEY and CDR2 SVGAGI. The CDR3, as DNA: TGTGCCAGCAGTTACTCCGGGGGGTCGGACACTGAAGCTTTCTTT. Translating it yields CASSYSGGSDTEAFF.

V is TRBV18 and J is TRBJ2-5; 8 bases line up with TRBD2. The J call may be incorrect, as the DNA end agrees better with TRBJ2-7. Germline V gene lookup returns CDR1 KGHSH and CDR2 LQKENI. The length of the CDR3 is 14 residues. CDR3: CASSPGLDTSEQYF. The CDR3, as DNA: TGTGCCAGCTCACCGGGACTAGACACGAGCGAGCAGTACTTC.

There are a few counts of this clone. This chain connects TRBV27 to TRBJ1-5; the D is unclear. This CDR3 contains 15 residues. Germline V gives CDR1 MNHEY, CDR2 SMNVEV (reference sequence). Trimming shortened V by 2 bases and J by 4 bases, and 12 bases separated the two germline ends. The CDR3 nucleotides read TGTGCCAGCAGTTTAAACGGTGGAGGAAATCAGCCCCAGCATTTT. Residues: CASSLNGGGNQPQHF.

V and J are TRBV19 and TRBJ2-3; D is perhaps TRBD2 (5 bases). The CDR3 runs 17 residues. The germline V and J ends were trimmed by 7 bases and 3 bases, with 23 bases remaining between them. From germline, CDR1 is LNHDA and CDR2 SQIVND (reference sequence). CDR3 coding DNA: TGTGCCAGTAAGATCGGTCTCGCGGGTAAAGGAACAGATACGCAGTATTTT. It specifies CASKIGLAGKGTDTQYF.